This is a list of T cell receptor beta chains from one sample in a study of cytomegalovirus exposure and HLA in healthy donors. The protocol was immunoSEQ multiplex PCR, while the TCRdb copy is restricted to in-frame clones and leaves out a portion. The sample yields approximately 100,000 clones, about 85% seen once. The sequencing input was PBMCs. The origin of the receptors is a young man in good health and CMV-seronegative. Each CDR3 is given with its conserved first and last residue. A D gene is named only where the DNA matches it firmly. Clone sizes are given selectively: once, few, many, or a class where the clone is expanded.

cdr3_length j_call clone_size d_call v_call cdr3_aa cdr3_nt
16 TRBJ2-3 NA TRBD1 TRBV28 CASTLDRSPSIDTQYF TGTGCCAGCACTCTGGACAGGTCGCCCTCGATAGATACGCAGTATTTT
15 TRBJ2-1 NA TRBD1 TRBV28 CASSRDRGFYNEQFF TGTGCCAGCAGCAGGGACAGGGGGTTCTACAATGAGCAGTTCTTC
18 TRBJ2-1 once NA TRBV7-6 CASSSLPPIPYSYNEQFF TGTGCCAGCAGCTCATTACCCCCTATACCCTACTCCTACAATGAGCAGTTCTTC
16 TRBJ2-3 NA TRBD2 TRBV30 CAWSVLPAGATDTQYF TGTGCCTGGAGTGTACTGCCAGCGGGAGCAACGGATACGCAGTATTTT
13 TRBJ2-7 NA NA TRBV28 CASRGLNVDEQYF TGTGCCAGCAGGGGACTCAACGTGGACGAGCAGTACTTC
12 TRBJ2-7 NA TRBD2 TRBV5-4 CASGLAGYEQYF TGTGCCAGCGGACTAGCTGGATACGAGCAGTACTTC
15 TRBJ1-2 NA NA TRBV28 CASSPPGTLNYGYTF TGTGCCAGCAGCCCCCCCGGGACACTTAACTATGGCTACACCTTC
13 TRBJ2-1 NA TRBD2 TRBV28 CASRASGYNEQFF TGTGCCAGCAGGGCTAGCGGGTACAATGAGCAGTTCTTC
12 TRBJ1-5 NA NA TRBV27 CASAQGHQPQHF TGTGCCAGCGCGCAGGGTCATCAGCCCCAGCATTTT
13 TRBJ2-5 NA NA TRBV27 CASSYSSGETQYF TGTGCCAGCAGTTACTCCTCTGGAGAGACCCAGTACTTC
14 TRBJ2-7 few NA TRBV25-1 CASIDPAESYEQYF TGTGCCAGCATCGACCCGGCGGAGTCCTACGAGCAGTACTTC
15 TRBJ1-2 NA NA TRBV4-1 CASSPRETTNYGYTF TGCGCCAGCAGCCCCCGGGAGACAACCAACTATGGCTACACCTTC
15 TRBJ2-2 NA TRBD1 TRBV6-1 CASKLGQGQSGELFF TGTGCCAGCAAACTCGGACAGGGTCAATCCGGGGAGCTGTTTTTT
16 TRBJ1-5 NA NA TRBV28 CASSFVGSYSNQPQHF TGTGCCAGCAGTTTCGTTGGTTCCTATAGCAATCAGCCCCAGCATTTT
16 TRBJ2-1 once TRBD2 TRBV7-6 CASSLEWLAGGYEQFF TGTGCCAGCAGCTTAGAGTGGCTAGCGGGAGGCTATGAGCAGTTCTTC
14 TRBJ1-1 NA NA TRBV5-1 CASSRTGYNTEAFF TGCGCCAGCAGCCGCACAGGGTATAACACTGAAGCTTTCTTT
16 TRBJ2-2 NA NA TRBV25-1 CASSEHRDSNTGELFF TGTGCCAGCAGTGAGCACCGGGACTCAAACACCGGGGAGCTGTTTTTT
16 TRBJ1-2 NA NA TRBV25-1 CASSEIGTGANYGYTF TGTGCCAGCAGTGAAATTGGGACTGGGGCGAACTATGGCTACACCTTC
15 TRBJ2-7 NA TRBD2 TRBV30 CAWTTSGGASYEQYF TGTGCCTGGACAACTAGCGGGGGGGCCTCCTACGAGCAGTACTTC
18 TRBJ2-3 NA TRBD2 TRBV28 CASRGRGAVLGRTDTQYF TGTGCCAGCAGGGGGAGGGGTGCCGTCCTAGGGCGCACAGATACGCAGTATTTT
15 TRBJ2-1 NA NA TRBV7-6 CASSPRLSGDNEQFF TGTGCCAGCAGCCCACGACTGTCTGGAGACAATGAGCAGTTCTTC
11 TRBJ2-5 once NA TRBV7-6 CASSPQETQYF TGTGCCAGCAGCCCACAAGAGACCCAGTACTTC
13 TRBJ1-2 NA TRBD1 TRBV27 CASSGQGDYGYTF TGTGCCAGCAGTGGACAGGGTGACTATGGCTACACCTTC
17 TRBJ1-2 NA NA TRBV18 CASSPRSGDTTNYGYTF TGTGCCAGCTCACCCCGCAGCGGGGACACTACTAACTATGGCTACACCTTC
15 TRBJ2-5 NA TRBD2 TRBV6-5 CASSLTGTSPETQYF TGTGCCAGCAGCCTAACCGGGACTAGCCCAGAGACCCAGTACTTC
16 TRBJ1-5 NA TRBD1 TRBV7-8 CASSLEGTGVLEPQHF TGTGCCAGCAGCTTAGAAGGGACAGGCGTACTAGAGCCCCAGCATTTT
16 TRBJ1-5 NA NA TRBV2 CASSEAAAYSNQPQHF TGTGCCAGCAGTGAGGCGGCAGCTTATAGCAATCAGCCCCAGCATTTT
13 TRBJ2-7 NA NA TRBV6-1 CASSRQEDYEQYF TGTGCCAGCAGCCGACAGGAGGACTACGAGCAGTACTTC
15 TRBJ2-2 medium-sized NA TRBV6-1 CASSERTGEAGELFF TGTGCCAGCAGTGAAAGAACGGGAGAGGCGGGGGAGCTGTTTTTT
14 TRBJ2-7 once NA TRBV2 CASRDRGFGYEQYF TGTGCCAGCAGGGACCGAGGGTTCGGGTACGAGCAGTACTTC
13 TRBJ2-7 NA NA TRBV14 CASTPGPSYEQYF TGTGCCAGCACACCAGGTCCCTCCTACGAGCAGTACTTC
14 TRBJ2-5 NA TRBD1 TRBV5-4 CASRDKTGGKTQYF TGTGCCAGCAGAGATAAGACAGGGGGAAAGACCCAGTACTTC
14 TRBJ2-7 NA NA TRBV5-6 CASSPEESSYEQYF TGTGCCAGCAGCCCGGAGGAGAGCTCCTACGAGCAGTACTTC
13 TRBJ1-5 few NA TRBV6-5 CASSYGASQPQHF TGTGCCAGCAGTTACGGGGCGAGTCAGCCCCAGCATTTT
14 TRBJ1-1 few NA TRBV5-6 CASSSNPGNTEAFF TGTGCCAGCAGCTCCAACCCGGGGAACACTGAAGCTTTCTTT
14 TRBJ1-5 NA NA TRBV29-1 CSVDIGGSNQPQHF TGCAGCGTTGATATAGGGGGTTCCAATCAGCCCCAGCATTTT
18 TRBJ2-2 NA TRBD1 TRBV5-1 CASSLFRTGGFSTGELFF TGCGCCAGCAGCTTGTTCAGGACAGGGGGATTTAGCACCGGGGAGCTGTTTTTT
19 TRBJ2-5 NA TRBD2 TRBV4-2 CASSQGTSGGNNHQETQYF TGTGCCAGCAGCCAAGGGACTAGCGGGGGAAACAACCACCAAGAGACCCAGTACTTC
15 TRBJ1-2 once NA TRBV6-6 CASSRPAGERYGYTF TGTGCCAGCAGTAGACCGGCAGGGGAAAGATATGGCTACACCTTC
15 TRBJ2-1 NA NA TRBV27 CASSSGTGGYNEQFF TGTGCCAGCAGTAGCGGGACAGGTGGGTACAATGAGCAGTTCTTC
15 TRBJ1-5 NA NA TRBV4-2 CASSQEGTAGKPQHF TGTGCCAGCAGCCAAGAAGGTACAGCCGGGAAGCCCCAGCATTTT
11 TRBJ2-5 NA NA TRBV5-6 CASSLSETQYF TGTGCCAGCAGCTTGTCTGAGACCCAGTACTTC
12 TRBJ2-5 NA NA TRBV29-1 CSVELSGETQYF TGCAGCGTTGAACTGTCGGGAGAGACCCAGTACTTC